This T cell receptor beta chain comes out of a study of blood T cell repertoires in COVID-19. Whole-study context: Material from acute and convalescent COVID-19 was sourced from the United States, Italy and Spain.

Recruited during active infection, patients (from Seattle) were subsequently followed longitudinally. Per the authors' pipeline: Nucleated cell number was recorded as an estimate derived from reference gene primer amplification. Profiling relied on immunoSEQ multiplex PCR, and the TCRdb table lists in-frame clones only, not all of them. That table gives V, J and clone size, and the DNA gave D and trimming. The data show a few hundred thousand clones, around 82% seen once. Note on this clone: Other DNA sequences in this sample translate to the same CDR3.

Specimen: peripheral blood. The clonotype comes from a human donor with COVID-19, enrolled during active disease. The donor label of this sample is uncertain.

CDR3 sequence reads: CASGFGRTEAFF. In DNA, the CDR3 is TGTGCTAGTGGTTTCGGGAGGACTGAAGCTTTCTTT. The gene calls are TRBV12-5 and TRBJ1-1, with D uncertain. Germline V gene data show CDR1 as LGHNT and CDR2 as FRNRAP. The CDR3 totals 12 residues. V dropped 3 bases and J dropped 5 bases, with 7 bases sitting between them.